This passage covers 17 T cell receptor beta chains from one sample sequenced in a study of blood T cell repertoires in COVID-19. TCRdb keeps only in-frame clones here, not all; method: immunoSEQ multiplex PCR. In the table there are about 100,000 clones, 70% to 90% of which are singletons. Sequences were obtained from peripheral blood. The receptors originated from a human donor in a cohort sampled during active COVID-19.

The chain recombines TRBV13 with TRBJ2-7; 10 bases match TRBD1. Trimming cost V 5 bases and J 5 bases; bases outside gene matches: 6. Germline V gene data show CDR1 as PRHDT and CDR2 as FYEKMQ (reference sequence). The CDR3 is 14 residues long. CDR3 nucleotides: TGTGCCAGCAGCCTCCGGGACAGGGGTAACGAGCAGTACTTC. It translates to CASSLRDRGNEQYF.

Here the CDR3 reads CASRELAVPRGEQFF. In DNA form, the CDR3 reads TGTGCCAGCAGGGAGCTAGCGGTCCCTCGTGGTGAGCAGTTCTTC. The chain employs TRBV7-3 and TRBJ2-1; 7 nucleotides agree with TRBD2. CDR3 size: 15 residues. Germline values: CDR1 SGHTA, CDR2 FQGTGA. J lost 9 bases, V lost 6 bases, and 14 bases had no gene match.

The chain links TRBV5-6 to TRBJ2-7, with 8 bases aligning to TRBD2. The CDR3 is 16 amino acids. The germline CDR1 and CDR2 sequences are SGHDT and YYEEEE. With V trimmed by 4 bases and J by 5 bases, 14 bases remained unmatched. In nucleotides, the CDR3 is TGTGCCAGCAGCATACCGGGACTAGGGGAAGGCGACGAGCAGTACTTC. Protein sequence: CASSIPGLGEGDEQYF.

This sequence joins TRBV28 and TRBJ2-1; D possibly corresponds to TRBD2 (7 bases). CDR1 is MDHEN, CDR2 SYDVKM, per germline. This CDR3 comprises 14 residues. Trimming shortened V by 2 bases and J by 13 bases, and 18 bases separated the two germline ends. CDR3 DNA sequence: TGTGCCAGCAGTTTAGGGGGGGCGACGGGTAATCAGTTCTTC. Amino acid sequence: CASSLGGATGNQFF.

The chain employs TRBV5-6 and TRBJ2-5, with TRBD2 identical over 7 bases. Germline lookup yields CDR1 SGHDT and CDR2 YYEEEE. This CDR3 comprises 14 residues. Germline trimming cut 2 bases from V and 5 bases from J; bases unmatched to any gene: 6. CDR3: CASSFSGTGETQYF. CDR3 nucleotide sequence: TGTGCCAGCAGCTTCAGCGGGACGGGCGAGACCCAGTACTTC.

The rearrangement joins TRBV6-1 to TRBJ2-2; weak D call: TRBD1 (5 bases). CDR1 and CDR2 from the germline V gene are MNHNS and SASEGT. The CDR3 loop spans 20 amino acids. Trimming cost V 2 bases and J 4 bases, with 26 bases left between them. The CDR3 spells CASSELPRKPSGRGTGELFF. CDR3 DNA: TGTGCCAGCAGTGAACTTCCTCGAAAACCCTCAGGGCGAGGCACCGGGGAGCTGTTTTTT.

This chain's CDR3 is CASSLTDRGGGNTIYF. DNA of the CDR3: TGTGCCAGCAGCCTCACTGACAGGGGTGGTGGAAACACCATATATTTT. V usage is TRBV3-1 (or the pseudogene TRBV3-2) and J usage is TRBJ1-3; 8 bases match TRBD1. Germline V lookup: CDR1 LGHDT, CDR2 YNNKEL (reference sequence). The J segment lost 3 bases and the V segment lost 4 bases, leaving 8 bases of the junction unmatched. This CDR3 comprises 16 residues.

The chain couples TRBV28 to TRBJ2-1; D gene unclear. Trimming left V 1 base short and J 6 bases short, with 13 bases between. CDR3 length: 15 amino acids. CDR1 MDHEN and CDR2 SYDVKM come from the germline V gene. CDR3 region: CASSLLERQSNEQFF. CDR3 nucleotides: TGTGCCAGCAGTTTATTGGAAAGACAAAGCAATGAGCAGTTCTTC. The variable domain in full, completed from reference TRBV28 and TRBJ2-1, reads DVKVTQSSRYLVKRTGEKVFLECVQDMDHENMFWYRQDPGLGLRLIYFSYDVKMKEKGDIPEGYSVSREKKERFSLILESASTNQTSMYLCASSLLERQSNEQFFGPGTRLTVL.

This chain joins TRBV6-1 and TRBJ1-2, with TRBD1 matching over 8 bases. The CDR3 covers 16 residues. Trimming cost V 2 bases and J 0 bases; bases outside gene matches: 5. Germline CDR1 reads MNHNS; CDR2 reads SASEGT. The CDR3 is CASSEWTGKANYGYTF. The CDR3 DNA follows: TGTGCCAGCAGTGAATGGACAGGGAAAGCTAACTATGGCTACACCTTC.

The rearrangement links TRBV12-3 or TRBV12-4 to TRBJ2-7, with D tentatively TRBD2 (6 bases). The CDR3 has 12 residues. The V end lost 4 bases, the J end lost 6 bases, and 10 bases lay between the germline ends. The CDR3 bases are TGTGCCAGCAGTTATGAGGGAGGCGAGCAGTACTTC. Its protein is CASSYEGGEQYF.

V gene TRBV5-1 combines with J gene TRBJ1-1; D gene ambiguous. Germline V gives CDR1 SGHRS, CDR2 YFSETQ. The CDR3 covers 14 residues. Trimming removed 4 bases from V and 8 bases from J, with 18 bases in between. In DNA form, the CDR3 reads TGCGCCAGCAGCCTTGGAACGAGGGATTCGGAAGCTTTCTTT. Protein product: CASSLGTRDSEAFF.

The gene calls are TRBV19 and TRBJ2-3; 8 bases fit TRBD2. V lost 5 bases and J lost 2; bases outside the gene matches: 9. Germline-derived CDR1 and CDR2 are LNHDA and SQIVND (reference sequence). The CDR3 is 16 amino acids. DNA of the CDR3: TGTGCCAGTAGTTACGGGGTCGGGAGGGCCACAGATACGCAGTATTTT. Translating it yields CASSYGVGRATDTQYF.

The chain carries TRBV7-9 and TRBJ2-2, with 7 bases fitting TRBD1. With V trimmed by 1 base and J by 5 bases, 4 bases remained unmatched. CDR1 is SEHNR, CDR2 FQNEAQ, per germline (reference sequence). The CDR3 totals 15 residues. CDR3: CASSLEGQITGELFF. CDR3 bases: TGTGCCAGCAGCTTAGAGGGACAGATAACCGGGGAGCTGTTTTTT. The full variable domain, rest sourced from reference TRBV7-9 and TRBJ2-2, is DTGVSQNPRHKITKRGQNVTFRCDPISEHNRLYWYRQTLGQGPEFLTYFQNEAQLEKSRLLSDRFSAERPKGSFSTLEIQRTEQGDSAMYLCASSLEGQITGELFFGEGSRLTVL.

This chain joins TRBV24-1 and TRBJ2-3; 13 nucleotides agree with TRBD2. The trim removed 3 bases at V and 5 bases at J, leaving 4 bases unmatched. Germline assignment: CDR1 KGHDR and CDR2 SFDVKD. This CDR3 has 16 residues. The CDR3 reads CATSDPGLAGKDTQYF. The CDR3 coding sequence is TGTGCCACCAGTGATCCGGGACTAGCGGGAAAAGATACGCAGTATTTT.

The genes are TRBV6-5 and TRBJ1-6; 8 bases map to TRBD1. CDR1 and CDR2 (germline): MNHEY, SVGAGI. The V segment lost 0 bases and the J segment 7 bases; nucleotides outside the gene matches: 2. The CDR3 runs 15 residues. CDR3 region: CASSYSRQGNSPLHF. CDR3 sequence (DNA): TGTGCCAGCAGTTACTCGCGACAGGGGAATTCACCCCTCCACTTT.

This chain links TRBV5-1 with TRBJ2-7; 9 nucleotides line up with TRBD1. CDR3 length equals 15 residues. J gave up 2 bases and V 3 bases, and 6 bases lay outside the gene matches. Germline V CDR1 and CDR2: SGHRS, YFSETQ. CDR3 protein: CASSWGQGSAYEQYF. The CDR3 region has the DNA TGCGCCAGCAGCTGGGGACAGGGTAGCGCCTACGAGCAGTACTTC.

The rearrangement uses TRBV4-2 and TRBJ2-7, with TRBD2 matching 8 bases. Per germline, CDR1 LGHNA and CDR2 YNFKEQ. V shed 1 base and J 2 bases; nucleotides not matched to a gene: 10. The CDR3 has 17 residues. CDR3 nucleotides: TGTGCCAGCAGCCAAGTCCGGGGGGGAAAAGACGCCTACGAGCAGTACTTC. Its protein product is CASSQVRGGKDAYEQYF.